The clone carrying this T cell receptor (beta chain) occurred many times. As yet, its antigen is unknown. Unique molecular identifiers tagged the TCRbeta library. TCRdb fed the PCR reads into MiXCR, producing one record per CDR3 protein. The sample carries over 90,000 distinct CDR3 sequences, approximately 5.4% recorded once. This entry is derived from a study of T-cell reconstitution after alpha-beta-depleted transplantation in children. Study conclusions and caveats: As was reported, about two months after transplant, alpha-beta T cells came from several hundred expanded graft clones.

With V trimmed by 2 bases and J by 5 bases, 7 bases remained unmatched. Germline V gene sequence: CDR1 LNHNV, CDR2 YYDKDF (reference sequence). This CDR3 comprises 16 residues. The sequencing used PBMCs, mostly from graft donor cells, collected 60 days after TCRalphabeta/CD19-depleted stem cell transplant. This receptor was taken from a female patient aged 2-9 years who had a stem cell transplant for Fanconi anemia, so the T cells may come from the graft donor. V usage is TRBV15 and J usage is TRBJ2-7; 12 bases are shared with TRBD1. CDR3 in amino acids: CATSRSGTGGGDEQYF. The CDR3 bases are TGTGCCACCAGCAGAAGCGGGACAGGGGGCGGGGACGAGCAGTACTTC.